The table lists the clone carrying this TCR beta chain with a few counts. The data were taken from a study of control samples from healthy donors and cancer patients. The repertoire was sequenced with immunoSEQ multiplex PCR; TCRdb's copy has only in-frame clones and lacks some. The table lists approximately 97,000 clones, approximately 86% of them singletons. The CDR3 is 13 amino acids. The material sequenced was blood. This receptor was taken from a man in his thirties or forties in good health. The rearrangement uses TRBV21-1 and TRBJ2-1; the D call TRBD1 from the table was never checked on the DNA. TRBV21-1 is recorded as a pseudogene. The CDR3 loop reads CASSGPGTAEQFF. DNA for the CDR3: TGTGCCAGCAGCGGCCCCGGGACAGCCGAGCAGTTCTTC.